This T cell receptor beta chain appears in the sequencing data of a study of Ad26.COV2.S vaccination and SARS-CoV-2 variants. The V gene's germline CDR1 is SGHRS and CDR2 YFSETQ. The CDR3 is 15 residues long. Trimming took off 4 bases at V and 0 bases at J, with 10 bases between the two ends. Treatment denoted: some 20 received Ad26.COV2.S at low or high dose, single or two shots; several received placebo; per-sample allocation not given. Sampling took place 63 days after the first vaccine or placebo injection. TCRdb's table, derived via immunoSEQ multiplex PCR, lists solely in-frame clones and lacks some. The repertoire holds 350,000 to 400,000 clones, with more than 85% as singletons.

The input for sequencing was peripheral blood, taken in a trial of Ad26.COV2.S vaccine versus placebo. The receptor's source is a person aged 18-65 years who received the Ad26.COV2.S COVID-19 vaccine or a placebo. This chain uses TRBV5-1 with TRBJ1-4; D remains ambiguous. CDR3 coding DNA: TGCGCCAGCAGCCGGAACCCCGCAACTAATGAAAAACTGTTTTTT. This translates into CASSRNPATNEKLFF.